The entry below gives a single TCR beta chain sequence along with its context. This clonotype turned up a few times. Its specific antigen is unknown. Qualities for individual bases were not recorded, and no much larger clone is one base off. From the cysteine up to the phenylalanine, the CDR3 has a length of 13 residues. Solely the CDR3 DNA is kept, with 39 bases framed from the first base. The junction shows trimming of 4 bases on V and 4 bases on J, plus 9 bases between the germline ends. This record belongs to a study of response to subunit inactivated influenza vaccine (dated by TCRdb to the late 2010s). About the investigation overall: Deep quantitative profiling of the T cell receptor repertoire was used in the study to follow responses to a trivalent subunit inactivated influenza vaccine. The full study reports these points: The authors proposed that each seasonal influenza vaccination may bring in only a limited number of new T cells.

Library preparation used RT-PCR. Instrument used: Illumina HiSeq 2500. The public reads were quality trimmed at Q25 with fastp and then assembled into clones with MiXCR by TCRdb, keeping productive beta chains. For every CDR3 protein sequence, its rows merge into one entry that carries the most common genes and DNA. For this sample the table gives about 180,000 distinct CDR3 sequences, of which about 9.3% were detected only once. Approximately 11% of the sample belongs to the ten largest clones. Recombination joined TRBV12-3 or TRBV12-4 with TRBJ2-3; the D region is possibly TRBD1 or TRBD2, each matching across 5 bases. This TCR came from a man between 50 and 59 years old who received an inactivated influenza vaccine. Donor details come from another sample of the same person, matched by shared clones. This specimen was non-naive T cells sorted from PBMCs, taken on the day of vaccination. The cell subset or site label on this specimen signifies: memory T cell fraction. The CDR3 in this case is CASSSQGPDTQYF. The base sequence is TGTGCCAGCAGTTCCCAGGGACCAGATACGCAGTATTTT.